The entry below gives a single T cell receptor beta chain sequence along with its context. Its antigen is undetermined. The junction differs from germline at one of its ends, possibly a read error. TCR beta cDNA libraries included unique molecular identifiers. There were 1 to 10 million T cells, and 510,000 or so cDNA molecules came from them. Via MiXCR, TCRdb re-called the PCR reads, giving one row per CDR3 protein. Of about 540,000 distinct CDR3 sequences in the sample, 30% to 40% are singletons; the top ten hold around 6.1%. The data are from a study of post-analysis software for immune sequencing data. Overall study context: Included courses were relapsing-remitting and secondary progressive multiple sclerosis; progressive-relapsing multiple sclerosis was also included.

General study points: Normalized Chao1 diversity in multiple sclerosis patients fell significantly below that of controls. Under F measure analysis, samples from one preparation batch co-clustered strongly.

The TCR sequence derives from a girl younger than 18 with multiple sclerosis. Sequences were obtained from blood.

Here the CDR3 DNA reads TGTGCCAGCAGTGTCGGAGGGACCTATGGCTACACTTTC. It translates to CASSVGGTYGYTF. The chain joins TRBV25-1 to TRBJ1-2; perhaps TRBD1 as D (5 bases). This CDR3 spans 13 amino acids. Germline CDR1 MGHDK, CDR2 SYGVNS.